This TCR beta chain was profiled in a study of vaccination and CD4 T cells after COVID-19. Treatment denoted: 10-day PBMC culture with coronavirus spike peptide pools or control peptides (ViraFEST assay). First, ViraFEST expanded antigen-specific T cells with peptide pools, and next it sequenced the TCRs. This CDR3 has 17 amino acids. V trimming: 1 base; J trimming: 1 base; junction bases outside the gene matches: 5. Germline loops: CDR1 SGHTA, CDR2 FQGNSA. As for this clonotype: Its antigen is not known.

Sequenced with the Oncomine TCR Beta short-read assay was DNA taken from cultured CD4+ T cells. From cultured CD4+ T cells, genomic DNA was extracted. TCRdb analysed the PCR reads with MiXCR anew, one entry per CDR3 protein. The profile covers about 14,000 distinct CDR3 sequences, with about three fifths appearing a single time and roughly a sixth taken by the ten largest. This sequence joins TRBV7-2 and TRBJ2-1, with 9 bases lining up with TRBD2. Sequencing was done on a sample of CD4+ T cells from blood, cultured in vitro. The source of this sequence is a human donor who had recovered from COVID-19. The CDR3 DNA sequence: TGTGCCAGCAGCTTAGGTTCTAGCGGGAAATCCTACAATGAGCAGTTCTTC. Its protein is CASSLGSSGKSYNEQFF.